A selection of T cell receptor beta chains follows, all from one sample in a study of blood T cell repertoires in COVID-19. Here immunoSEQ multiplex PCR was the method, and the copy in TCRdb shows in-frame clones only, minus some. Of about 280,000 clones listed, 88% are singletons. The sequenced sample consisted of PBMCs or T cells enriched from blood (not recorded which). The receptors shown here come from a woman aged 55 to 70 in a cohort exposed to, infected with or recovered from COVID-19 (not recorded which). CDR3s leave out the opening cysteine and the closing phenylalanine or tryptophan.

V	J	CDR3
TRBV28	TRBJ2-5	ASSFSLLLAGSSETQY
TRBV5-1	TRBJ2-5	ASSFTSGSRETQY
TRBV2	TRBJ2-1	ASATGLGNEQF
TRBV5-5	TRBJ1-2	ASSSTGEGGYT
TRBV30	TRBJ2-7	AWSTGRYEQY
TRBV6-4	TRBJ2-2	ASSEGQQTGELF
TRBV11-3	TRBJ2-1	ASSKDRGNYNEQF
TRBV2	TRBJ1-2	ASSGDSQLYGYT
TRBV12-1	TRBJ2-7	ASSPSGTATDEQY
TRBV27	TRBJ2-7	ASSSPIAGGSREQY
TRBV21-1	TRBJ2-1	AIPGQGSHEQF
TRBV21-1	TRBJ2-2	ASRYRAGELF
TRBV30	TRBJ2-2	AWSDFTRDTGELF
TRBV20-1	TRBJ2-7	SASIGSSGRIYEQY
TRBV5-6	TRBJ1-5	ASSLYSNQPQH
TRBV7-3	TRBJ2-2	ASSLDRSSGGELF
TRBV7-6	TRBJ2-2	ASSRTGSSNTGELF
TRBV7-3	TRBJ2-1	ASSLAGGNPYNEQF
TRBV5-1	TRBJ1-5	ASSSGTGTNQPQH
TRBV28	TRBJ2-6	ASSTGTAYYTGANVLT
TRBV7-2	TRBJ1-5	ASSEQGYQPQH
TRBV3-1/TRBV3-2	TRBJ1-2	ASSHPRISGFLYGYT
TRBV11-2	TRBJ2-1	ASSYWGGAYNEQF
TRBV4-3	TRBJ2-7	ASSQEGMDRGYEQY
TRBV6-6	TRBJ2-2	ASRPHRDRGTGELF
TRBV5-1	TRBJ1-3	ASSLGTDSGNTIY
TRBV30	TRBJ1-1	AWSRTGGAGEAF
TRBV4-1	TRBJ1-3	ASSQEEGLSGNTIY
TRBV9	TRBJ1-3	ASSVEGVGGSGNTIY
TRBV5-1	TRBJ2-5	ASSLVIRETQY
TRBV7-8	TRBJ1-5	ASSLGQGSNQPQH
TRBV30	TRBJ2-7	AWSGGQASYEQY
TRBV7-2	TRBJ2-5	ASSSRQGWETQY
TRBV19	TRBJ1-2	ASIETGKANYGYT
TRBV4-3	TRBJ1-4	ASSQDYHEKLF
TRBV16	TRBJ1-5	ASSHKQGGFQPQH
TRBV10-2	TRBJ2-1	ASSAPYNEQF
TRBV7-6	TRBJ1-6	ASTDFRRTGIYNSPLH
TRBV5-1	TRBJ2-1	ASSLGLAGKNEQF
TRBV7-8	TRBJ2-5	ASSEDRAVWETQY
TRBV6-5	TRBJ2-7	ASGSGRGTYEQY
TRBV10-3	TRBJ2-7	ATMALYEQY
TRBV27	TRBJ1-4	ASSRLTNEKLF
TRBV5-6	TRBJ2-1	ASSLPHSYNEQF
TRBV3-1/TRBV3-2	TRBJ1-5	ASSQEQNQPQH